This T cell receptor (beta chain) was sequenced in a study of glioma-infiltrating T cells. With regard to this clonotype: Its antigen is undetermined.

Study-wide points: Only very few CDR3 sequences appeared in both tissue and blood. Non-neoplastic patients had below-expected tissue-blood divergence, while all gliomas exceeded expectation.

This CDR3 contains 14 residues. CDR1 is MNHEY and CDR2 is SVGEGT in the germline V gene. Trimming pared 4 bases from V and 0 bases from J, leaving 9 bases between. Using RNA template, CDR3s of TCR alpha and beta were amplified with iRepertoire arm-PCR. Tissue mRNA or PBMC total RNA, about 90-450 ng, went into one-step reverse transcription and amplification. Using its own MiXCR run on the multiplex PCR reads, TCRdb lists one record per CDR3 protein. Counted here are around 20,000 distinct CDR3 sequences, 20% to 25% occurring once; the ten biggest clones make up over 10%. Sequences were obtained from glioma tissue, nonneoplastic brain tissue, or PBMCs (not recorded which). V gene TRBV6-2 or TRBV6-3 combines with J gene TRBJ1-2; no reliable D call. This receptor was obtained from a human donor with low-grade glioma or glioblastoma, undergoing nonglioma brain surgery, or in good health (not recorded which). The CDR3 here is CASSWEITNYGYTF. CDR3 DNA sequence: TGTGCCAGCAGTTGGGAGATTACTAACTATGGCTACACCTTC.